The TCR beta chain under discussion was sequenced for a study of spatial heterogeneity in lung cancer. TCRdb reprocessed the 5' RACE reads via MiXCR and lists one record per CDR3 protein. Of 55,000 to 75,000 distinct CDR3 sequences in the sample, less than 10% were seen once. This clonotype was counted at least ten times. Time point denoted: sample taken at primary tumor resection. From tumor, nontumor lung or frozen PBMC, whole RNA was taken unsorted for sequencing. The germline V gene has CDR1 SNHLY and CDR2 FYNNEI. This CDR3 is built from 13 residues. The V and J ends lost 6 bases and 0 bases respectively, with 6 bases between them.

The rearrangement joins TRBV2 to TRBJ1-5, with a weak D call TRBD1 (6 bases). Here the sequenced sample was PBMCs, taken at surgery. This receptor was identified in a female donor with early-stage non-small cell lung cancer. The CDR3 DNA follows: TGTGCCAGCAGGGACAGTAGCAATCAGCCCCAGCATTTT. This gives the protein CASRDSSNQPQHF.